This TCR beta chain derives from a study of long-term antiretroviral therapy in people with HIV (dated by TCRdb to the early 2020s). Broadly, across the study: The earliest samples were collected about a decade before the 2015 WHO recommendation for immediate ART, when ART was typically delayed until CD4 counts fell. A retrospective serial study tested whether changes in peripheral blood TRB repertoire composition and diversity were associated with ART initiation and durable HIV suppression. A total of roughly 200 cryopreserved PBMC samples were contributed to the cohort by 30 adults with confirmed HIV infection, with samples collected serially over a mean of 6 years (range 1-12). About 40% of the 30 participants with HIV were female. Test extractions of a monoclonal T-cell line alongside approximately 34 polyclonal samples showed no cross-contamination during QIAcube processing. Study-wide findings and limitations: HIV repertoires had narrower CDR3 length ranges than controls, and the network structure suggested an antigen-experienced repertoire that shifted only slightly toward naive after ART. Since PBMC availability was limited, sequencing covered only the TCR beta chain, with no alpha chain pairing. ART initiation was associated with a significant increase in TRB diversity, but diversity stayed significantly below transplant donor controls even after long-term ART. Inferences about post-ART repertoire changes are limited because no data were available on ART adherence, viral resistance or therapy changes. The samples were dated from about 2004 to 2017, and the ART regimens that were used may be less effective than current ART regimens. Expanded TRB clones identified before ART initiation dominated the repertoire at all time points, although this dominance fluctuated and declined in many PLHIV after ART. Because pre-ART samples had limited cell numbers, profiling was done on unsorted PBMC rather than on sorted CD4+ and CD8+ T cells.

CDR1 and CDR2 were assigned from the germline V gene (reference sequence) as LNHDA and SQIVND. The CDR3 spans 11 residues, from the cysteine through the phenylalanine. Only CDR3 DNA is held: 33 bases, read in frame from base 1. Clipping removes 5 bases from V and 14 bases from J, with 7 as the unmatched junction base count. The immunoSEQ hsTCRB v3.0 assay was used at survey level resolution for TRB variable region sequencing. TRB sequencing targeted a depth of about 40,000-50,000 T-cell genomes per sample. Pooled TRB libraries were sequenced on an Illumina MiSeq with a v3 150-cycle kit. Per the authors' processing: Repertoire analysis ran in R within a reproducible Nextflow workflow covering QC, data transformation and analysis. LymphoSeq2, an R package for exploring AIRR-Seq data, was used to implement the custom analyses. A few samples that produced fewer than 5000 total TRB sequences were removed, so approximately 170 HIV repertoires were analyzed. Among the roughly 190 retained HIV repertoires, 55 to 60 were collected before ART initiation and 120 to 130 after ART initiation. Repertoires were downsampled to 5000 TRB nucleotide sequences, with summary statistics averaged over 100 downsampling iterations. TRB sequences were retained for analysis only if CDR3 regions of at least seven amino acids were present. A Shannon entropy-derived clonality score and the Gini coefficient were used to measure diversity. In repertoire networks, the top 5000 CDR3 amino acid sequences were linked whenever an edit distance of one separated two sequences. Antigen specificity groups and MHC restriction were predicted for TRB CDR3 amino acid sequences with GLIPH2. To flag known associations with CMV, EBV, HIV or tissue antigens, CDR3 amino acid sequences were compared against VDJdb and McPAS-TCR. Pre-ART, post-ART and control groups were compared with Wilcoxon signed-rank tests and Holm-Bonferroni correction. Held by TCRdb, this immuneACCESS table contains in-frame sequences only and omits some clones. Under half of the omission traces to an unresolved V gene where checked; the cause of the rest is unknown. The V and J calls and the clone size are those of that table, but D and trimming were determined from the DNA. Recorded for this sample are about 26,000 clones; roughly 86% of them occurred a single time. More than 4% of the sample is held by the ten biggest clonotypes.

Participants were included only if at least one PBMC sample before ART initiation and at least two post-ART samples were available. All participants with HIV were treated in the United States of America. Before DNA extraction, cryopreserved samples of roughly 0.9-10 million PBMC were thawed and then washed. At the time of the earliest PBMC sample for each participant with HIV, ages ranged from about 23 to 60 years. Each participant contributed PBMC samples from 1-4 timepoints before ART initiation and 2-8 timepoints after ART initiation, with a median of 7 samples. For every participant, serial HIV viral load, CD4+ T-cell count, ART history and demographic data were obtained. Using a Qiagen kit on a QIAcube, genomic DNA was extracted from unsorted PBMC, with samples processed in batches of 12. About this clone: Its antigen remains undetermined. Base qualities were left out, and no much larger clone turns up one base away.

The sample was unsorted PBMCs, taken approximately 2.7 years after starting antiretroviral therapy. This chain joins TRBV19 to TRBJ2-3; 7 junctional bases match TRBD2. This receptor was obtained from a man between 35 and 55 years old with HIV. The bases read TGTGCCAGTAGTGTAGCTAGCGGCTGGTATTTT. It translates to CASSVASGWYF.